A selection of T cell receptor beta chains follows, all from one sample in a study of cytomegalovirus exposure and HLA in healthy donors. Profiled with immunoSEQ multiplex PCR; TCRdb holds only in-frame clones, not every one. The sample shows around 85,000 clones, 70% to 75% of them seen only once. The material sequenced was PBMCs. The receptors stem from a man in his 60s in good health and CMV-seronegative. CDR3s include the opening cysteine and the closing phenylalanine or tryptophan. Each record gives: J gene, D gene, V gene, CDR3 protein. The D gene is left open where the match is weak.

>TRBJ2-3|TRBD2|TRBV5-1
CASSPRLAGTDTQYF
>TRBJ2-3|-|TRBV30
CAWSVSGRTDTQYF
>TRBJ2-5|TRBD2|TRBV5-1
CASSLDPAGGKVATQYF
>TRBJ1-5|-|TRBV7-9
CASSLGAFNQPQHF
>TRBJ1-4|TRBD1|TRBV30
CAWSRDRGEKLFF
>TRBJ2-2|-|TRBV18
CASSPVANTGELFF
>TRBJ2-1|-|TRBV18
CASSHGGGESYNEQFF
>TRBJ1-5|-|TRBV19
CASSISGFEGQPQHF
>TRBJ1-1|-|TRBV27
CASSSREVWTEAFF
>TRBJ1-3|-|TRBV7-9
CASSSTLGLRNTIYF
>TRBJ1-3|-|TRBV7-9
CSSRRPGLDTIYF
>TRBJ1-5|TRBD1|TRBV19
CASWDRSAGQPQHF
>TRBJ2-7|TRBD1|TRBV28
CASSLSRTGIPEQYF
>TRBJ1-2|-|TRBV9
CASSVPTGIRYGYTF
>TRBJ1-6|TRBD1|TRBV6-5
CASSLTGTGDSPLHF
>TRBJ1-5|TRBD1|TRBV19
CASSIAVGRDRGRKSNQPQHF
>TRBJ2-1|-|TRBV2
CASRPDLNNEQFF
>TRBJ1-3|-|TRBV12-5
CASGRGRGSGVSGNTIYF
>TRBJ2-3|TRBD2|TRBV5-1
CASSFERGGRTDTQYF
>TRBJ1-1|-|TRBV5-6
CASRSNEGIPEAFF
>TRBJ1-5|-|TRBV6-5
CASSLRHHSNQPQHF
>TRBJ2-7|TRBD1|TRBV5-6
CASSTGVGQGVYEQYF
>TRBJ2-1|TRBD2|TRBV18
CASSPWTSGVDEQFF
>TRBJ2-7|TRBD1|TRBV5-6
CASSFVQGVSYEQYF
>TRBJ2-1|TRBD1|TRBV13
CASSFYQGAQQFF
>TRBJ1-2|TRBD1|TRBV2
CASSEVGQVINYGYTF
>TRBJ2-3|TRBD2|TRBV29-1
CSVGGFVRLAGAADTQYF
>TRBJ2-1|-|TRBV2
CASSEARLEKEQFF
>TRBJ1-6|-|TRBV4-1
CASSPFGQYNSPLHF
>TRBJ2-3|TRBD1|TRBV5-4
CASSQSLDRSTDTQYF
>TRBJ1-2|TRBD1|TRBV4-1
CASSQDGDRGYTF
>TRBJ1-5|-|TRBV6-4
CASTPLGGGSNQPQHF